Below, one T cell receptor (beta chain) is given with its context. The entry originates in a study of blood T cell repertoires in COVID-19. As for the study in general: PBMCs, B-cell-depleted T cells, or T cells were the source of the cDNA or gDNA that made up the material.

In the original analysis: How many nucleated cells were present was estimated from reference gene primer amplification. Sequencing used immunoSEQ multiplex PCR; TCRdb keeps in-frame clones, though not all of them. The DNA gave D and trimming, while V, J and clone size come from that table. The sample holds a few hundred thousand clones, around 87% seen once. The study assigned cohorts using participant-reported clinical history. The study counted Cohort 3 donors as recovered given two negative PCRs, clearance, or symptom resolution. This CDR3 region has 13 residues. V was pared by 10 bases and J by 6 bases, with 5 bases of the junction left unmatched. The germline V gene has CDR1 ENHRY and CDR2 SYGVKD.

The chain combines TRBV10-3 with TRBJ1-4; 10 bases are shared with TRBD1. Sequenced material: PBMCs or T cells enriched from blood (not recorded which). The receptor was derived from a man under 40 who had recovered from COVID-19. This CDR3 is CATRGTGDEKLFF. The CDR3, as DNA: TGTGCCACACGGGGGACAGGGGATGAAAAACTGTTTTTT.